This T cell receptor beta chain was obtained from a study of T cell responses to AZD1222 COVID-19 vaccine. In the case of this clone: The antigen remains unidentified.

Findings and caveats of the study: None of the repertoires were sampled until the peak T cell response had passed.

Data came from immunoSEQ multiplex PCR; TCRdb stores just in-frame clones and leaves some out. The table has about 96,000 clones, 85% to 90% seen once; the top ten hold approximately 27%. This CDR3 region has 14 residues. Deletions cut 0 bases from V and 3 bases from J, with 7 bases between. Germline V gene sequence: CDR1 MNHEY, CDR2 SVGEGT. J is TRBJ2-3 and V is TRBV6-2 or TRBV6-3; unclear D gene. The source of this sequence is an adult in good health. The sample here was peripheral blood, taken on day 0 of AZD1222 vaccination. The CDR3 spells CASSYSQETDTQYF. CDR3 in DNA: TGTGCCAGCAGTTACTCTCAGGAAACAGATACGCAGTATTTT.